This T cell receptor (beta chain) was found in a study of blood T cell repertoires in COVID-19. The wider study: Collection of acute and convalescent COVID-19 samples took place in the United States, Italy and Spain.

Original data processing: Counts of nucleated cells, estimated from reference gene primer amplification, were obtained. Libraries were prepared by immunoSEQ multiplex PCR; TCRdb keeps only in-frame clonotypes and omits some of them. V and J calls and clone size are those listed in that table; D and trimming were worked out from the DNA. The repertoire holds over 250,000 clones, more than 75% seen once, with 2.6% in the top ten. Sequencing input: PBMCs or T cells enriched from blood (not recorded which). This TCR derives from a man aged 55-75 years who had recovered from COVID-19.

The CDR3 sequence: CASSPPGLAGGNTGELFF. DNA for the CDR3: TGTGCCAGCTCACCACCAGGACTAGCGGGAGGGAACACCGGGGAGCTGTTTTTT. V usage is TRBV18 and J usage is TRBJ2-2; 14 bases map to TRBD2. Germline V gene sequence: CDR1 KGHSH, CDR2 LQKENI. The CDR3 covers 18 residues. After removal of 0 bases from V and 1 base from J, the junction contained 1 base not matched to a gene.